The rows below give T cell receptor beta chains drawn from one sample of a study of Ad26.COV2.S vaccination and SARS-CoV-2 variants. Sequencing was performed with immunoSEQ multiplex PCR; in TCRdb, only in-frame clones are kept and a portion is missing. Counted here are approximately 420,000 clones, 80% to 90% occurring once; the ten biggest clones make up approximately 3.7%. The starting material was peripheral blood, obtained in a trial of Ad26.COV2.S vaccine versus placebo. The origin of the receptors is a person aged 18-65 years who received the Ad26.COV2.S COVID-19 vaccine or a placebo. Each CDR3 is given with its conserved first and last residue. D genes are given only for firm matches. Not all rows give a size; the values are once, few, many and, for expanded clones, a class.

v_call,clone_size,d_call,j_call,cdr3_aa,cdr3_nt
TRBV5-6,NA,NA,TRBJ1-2,CASSFRGTRFYGYTF,TGTGCCAGCAGCTTCCGCGGGACACGTTTTTATGGCTACACCTTC
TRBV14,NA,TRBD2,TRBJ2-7,CASSLAGSYEQYF,TGTGCCAGCAGCCTAGCGGGCTCCTACGAGCAGTACTTC
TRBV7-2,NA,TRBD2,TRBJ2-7,CASSLARGATYEQYF,TGTGCCAGCAGCTTAGCGCGGGGGGCGACCTACGAGCAGTACTTC
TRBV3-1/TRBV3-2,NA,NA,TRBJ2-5,CASRHGRETQYF,TGTGCCAGCAGACACGGGAGAGAGACCCAGTACTTC
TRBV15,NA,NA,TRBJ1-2,CATSRDLGVQKDYGYTF,TGTGCCACCAGCAGAGATCTAGGGGTACAAAAGGACTATGGCTACACCTTC
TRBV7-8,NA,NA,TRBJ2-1,CASSLRGQREFF,TGTGCCAGCAGCTTAAGAGGACAGAGAGAGTTCTTC
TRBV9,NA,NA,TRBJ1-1,CASSVGVGPEAFF,TGTGCCAGCAGCGTAGGGGTGGGCCCTGAAGCTTTCTTT
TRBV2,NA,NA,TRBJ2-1,CASRPTGLLYNEQFF,TGTGCCAGCAGACCGACAGGTTTACTCTACAATGAGCAGTTCTTC
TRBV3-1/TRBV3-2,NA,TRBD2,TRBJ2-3,CASSPTGGRTDTQYF,TGTGCCAGCAGCCCGACGGGGGGTCGCACAGATACGCAGTATTTT
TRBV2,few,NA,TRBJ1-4,CASSWAGAATNEKLFF,TGTGCCAGCAGTTGGGCGGGGGCTGCAACTAATGAAAAACTGTTTTTT
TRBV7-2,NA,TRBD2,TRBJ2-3,CASSNRLAGGRTDTQYF,TGTGCCAGCAGCAACCGACTAGCGGGGGGGCGGACAGATACGCAGTATTTT
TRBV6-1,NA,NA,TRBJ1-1,CASSERRDTEAFF,TGTGCCAGCAGTGAAAGGAGGGACACTGAAGCTTTCTTT
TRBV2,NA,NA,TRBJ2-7,CASSGDTAKEQYF,TGTGCCAGCAGTGGGGATACCGCGAAGGAGCAGTACTTC
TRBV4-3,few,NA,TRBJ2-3,CASSQDPSMGTDTQYF,TGCGCCAGCAGCCAGGACCCCTCGATGGGCACAGATACGCAGTATTTT
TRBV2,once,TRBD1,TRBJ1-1,CARGTGWANTEAFF,TGTGCCAGAGGGACAGGGTGGGCGAACACTGAAGCTTTCTTT
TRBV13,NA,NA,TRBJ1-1,CASSTRPGSGNTEAFF,TGTGCCAGCAGCACTCGGCCCGGGTCTGGGAACACTGAAGCTTTCTTT
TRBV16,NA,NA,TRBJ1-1,CASSGQTNTEAFF,TGTGCCAGCAGCGGGCAGACAAACACTGAAGCTTTCTTT
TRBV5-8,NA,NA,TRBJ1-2,CASSLEPDPEYGYTF,TGTGCCAGCAGCTTGGAACCCGACCCAGAATATGGCTACACCTTC
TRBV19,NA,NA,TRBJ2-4,CASSIGGPNIQYF,TGTGCCAGTAGTATAGGGGGTCCGAACATTCAGTACTTC
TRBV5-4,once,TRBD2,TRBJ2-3,CASSQSGGPSGTQYF,TGTGCCAGCAGCCAAAGCGGGGGGCCCTCCGGTACGCAGTATTTT
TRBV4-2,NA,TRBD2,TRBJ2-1,CASSPRLAGGLGNEQFF,TGTGCCAGCAGCCCTAGACTAGCGGGGGGGCTTGGCAATGAGCAGTTCTTC
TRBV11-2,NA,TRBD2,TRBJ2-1,CASSSLSGGPYNEQFF,TGTGCCAGCAGCTCCCTCAGCGGGGGGCCCTACAATGAGCAGTTCTTC
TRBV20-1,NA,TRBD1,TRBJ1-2,CSASSETGQGNYGYTF,TGCAGTGCTAGTAGTGAGACGGGACAGGGTAACTATGGCTACACCTTC
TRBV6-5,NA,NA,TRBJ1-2,CASSYGAGNGYTF,TGTGCCAGCAGTTACGGCGCCGGGAATGGCTACACCTTC
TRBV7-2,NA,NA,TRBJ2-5,CASNHRVEETQYF,TGTGCCAGCAATCACAGGGTGGAAGAGACCCAGTACTTC
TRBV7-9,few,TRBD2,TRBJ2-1,CASSAPGLAGGPVSNEQFF,TGTGCCAGCAGCGCACCGGGACTAGCGGGGGGCCCGGTAAGCAATGAGCAGTTCTTC
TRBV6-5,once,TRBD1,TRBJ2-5,CASRAQGAETQYF,TGTGCCAGCAGGGCGCAGGGGGCAGAGACCCAGTACTTC
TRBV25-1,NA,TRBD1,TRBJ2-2,CASSGQGKNTGELFF,TGTGCCAGCAGTGGACAGGGGAAAAACACCGGGGAGCTGTTTTTT
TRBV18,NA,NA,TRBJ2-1,CASSPTLGEDEQFF,TGTGCCAGCTCACCAACTCTAGGGGAAGATGAGCAGTTCTTC
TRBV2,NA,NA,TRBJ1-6,CASRAGSYNSPLHF,TGTGCCAGCAGAGCAGGATCCTATAATTCACCCCTCCACTTT
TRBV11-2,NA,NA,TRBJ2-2,CASSFPPVVTGELFF,TGTGCCAGCAGCTTTCCCCCTGTGGTCACCGGGGAGCTGTTTTTT
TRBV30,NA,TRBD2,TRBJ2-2,CAGDGVAGDSNTGELFF,TGTGCCGGGGACGGGGTAGCGGGGGACTCGAACACCGGGGAGCTGTTTTTT
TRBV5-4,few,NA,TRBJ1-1,CASSSETGFRDTEAFF,TGTGCCAGCAGCTCAGAAACAGGGTTTCGCGACACTGAAGCTTTCTTT
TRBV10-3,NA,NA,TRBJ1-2,CAISVGEGNYGYTF,TGTGCCATCAGTGTAGGGGAAGGTAACTATGGCTACACCTTC
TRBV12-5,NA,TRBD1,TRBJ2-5,CASGTGQGETQYF,TGTGCTAGTGGTACCGGACAGGGAGAGACCCAGTACTTC
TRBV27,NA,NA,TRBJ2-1,CASSLQNEQFF,TGTGCCAGCAGTTTACAAAATGAGCAGTTCTTC
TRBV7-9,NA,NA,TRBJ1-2,CASTAGLSYGYTF,TGTGCCAGCACCGCGGGACTGAGCTATGGCTACACCTTC
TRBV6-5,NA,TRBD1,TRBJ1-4,CASSLPGQGGEKLFF,TGTGCCAGCAGCCTCCCGGGACAGGGTGGTGAAAAACTGTTTTTT
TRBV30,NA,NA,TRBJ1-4,CAWSRLLRDEKLFF,TGTGCCTGGAGTCGCCTTTTGCGGGATGAAAAACTGTTTTTT
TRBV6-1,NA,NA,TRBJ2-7,CASSEGGKAYEQYF,TGTGCCAGCAGTGAAGGGGGGAAAGCCTACGAGCAGTACTTC
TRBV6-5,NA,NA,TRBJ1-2,CASRGRSLDGYTF,TGTGCCAGCAGGGGCCGCTCGCTTGACGGCTACACCTTC
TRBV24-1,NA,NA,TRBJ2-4,CATSDLKWGLAKNIQYF,TGTGCCACCAGTGATTTGAAGTGGGGCCTAGCCAAAAACATTCAGTACTTC
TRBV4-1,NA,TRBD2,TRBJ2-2,CASSRGLAEAGELFF,TGCGCCAGCAGCCGGGGACTAGCGGAGGCCGGGGAGCTGTTTTTT
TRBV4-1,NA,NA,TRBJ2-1,CASSLDWTLQFF,TGCGCCAGCAGCCTCGACTGGACTCTTCAGTTCTTC
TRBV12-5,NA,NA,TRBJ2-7,CASGSRGLGEQYF,TGTGCTAGTGGTTCGAGGGGTTTGGGCGAGCAGTACTTC
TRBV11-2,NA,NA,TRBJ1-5,CASSLDGSQPQHF,TGTGCCAGCAGCTTAGATGGGAGTCAGCCCCAGCATTTT